The 20 T cell receptor beta chains below were found in one sample sequenced in a study of T cells after yellow fever vaccination. TCRdb re-called the 5' RACE reads through MiXCR, storing one row per CDR3 protein. The table lists more than 200,000 distinct CDR3 sequences, roughly 3.5% of them singletons, with 15% to 20% in the top ten. The sequencing used PBMCs, collected 15 days after the yellow fever booster vaccination. The receptors derive from a man aged 18 to 30 who received the YFV17D yellow fever vaccine.

The chain recombines TRBV6-6 with TRBJ2-7; D possibly matches TRBD1 or TRBD2 (5 bases each). V lost 6 bases and J 5 bases, leaving 23 bases between the germline ends. The length of the CDR3 is 16 residues. The germline CDR1 and CDR2 sequences are MNHNY and SVGAGI (reference sequence). The DNA of the CDR3 is TGTGCCAGCAGCCCGTATCGGGGCGTTCGACCCAACGAGCAGTACGTC. Translating gives CASSPYRGVRPNEQYV.

A few counts support this clonotype. This chain uses TRBV5-4 with TRBJ2-2; 7 bases align to TRBD1. The CDR3 extends over 16 amino acids. The germline gives CDR1 SGHNT, CDR2 YYREEE (reference sequence). J gave up 0 bases and V 4 bases, and 6 bases lay outside the gene matches. CDR3 amino acids: CASSRTGNANTGELFF. The CDR3 DNA is TGTGCCAGCAGCCGGACAGGAAACGCGAACACCGGGGAGCTGTTTTTT.

This clonotype has at least ten counts. The CDR3 here is CSATTRQGIYF. The CDR3 nucleotides read TGCAGTGCCACGACCCGTCAGGGCATATATTTT. The chain links TRBV20-1 to TRBJ1-3; possible D gene TRBD1, 5 bases. Trimming took 6 bases from V and 12 from J, leaving 15 bases between them. Germline V gene sequence: CDR1 DFQATT, CDR2 SNEGSKA (reference sequence). The CDR3 runs 11 residues.

There are many counts of this clonotype. The V gene is TRBV20-1, the J gene TRBJ1-1; no clear D gene. The germline V gene has CDR1 DFQATT and CDR2 SNEGSKA (reference sequence). CDR3 length: 13 residues. Between the trimmed V and J ends, which lost 2 bases and 2 bases, there was a span of 9 bases. CDR3 amino acids: CSARRTKNTEAFF. The CDR3 DNA is TGCAGTGCTAGAAGGACGAAAAACACTGAAGCTTTCTTT.

The rearrangement uses TRBV4-3 and TRBJ2-1; the D gene is possibly TRBD2 (6 bases). V was cut by 1 base and J by 12 bases, with 10 bases left in between. CDR3 length: 12 amino acids. The germline gives CDR1 LGHNA, CDR2 YSLEER. The CDR3 DNA reads TGCGCCAGCAGCCAAGGGACGGGAGCGCAGTTCTTC. Protein product: CASSQGTGAQFF.

The sample holds many counts of this clonotype. This sequence joins TRBV5-1 and TRBJ1-1; D ambiguous. CDR3 length: 14 residues. V was trimmed by 1 base and J by 8 bases, leaving 15 bases between them. Germline CDR1 reads SGHRS; CDR2 reads YFSETQ. The CDR3 reads CASSLIGSTREAFF. CDR3 coding DNA: TGCGCCAGCAGCTTGATCGGGTCTACTAGGGAAGCTTTCTTT.

In this sample, this clonotype turned up many times. This rearrangement joins TRBV4-1 to TRBJ2-1, with D possibly TRBD1 on 5 matching bases. The CDR3 is 17 residues long. The V end was cut by 6 bases, the J end by 4 bases, with 22 bases between. CDR1 MGHRA and CDR2 YSYEKL come from the germline V gene. CDR3 amino acids: CASRPIIGAGRYNEQFF. The CDR3, as DNA: TGCGCCAGCAGACCTATAATCGGTGCAGGGCGGTACAATGAGCAGTTCTTC.

This clonotype occurred many times. This chain uses TRBV27 with TRBJ2-1; D is ambiguous. CDR3 length: 14 amino acids. The V and J ends lost 3 bases and 0 bases respectively, with 6 bases between them. Germline V gene sequence: CDR1 MNHEY, CDR2 SMNVEV (reference sequence). The chain's CDR3 is CASSFTSSYNEQFF. The CDR3 bases are TGTGCCAGCAGTTTTACCAGCTCCTACAATGAGCAGTTCTTC.

In this sample, this clonotype turned up many times. The V gene is TRBV6-2 or TRBV6-3, the J gene TRBJ2-3, with 13 bases matching TRBD2. V was clipped by 8 bases and J by 9 bases; unmatched bases: 5. The CDR3 loop spans 13 amino acids. Germline V gene lookup returns CDR1 MNHEY and CDR2 SVGEGT. CDR3 in amino acids: CASGRLAGGTQYF. CDR3 coding DNA: TGTGCCAGCGGCAGACTAGCGGGGGGCACGCAGTATTTT.

This clonotype was seen many times. V is TRBV28 and J is TRBJ2-2, with D maybe TRBD2 (6 bases). Trimming took off 10 bases at V and 6 bases at J, with 12 bases between the two ends. Germline V gene data show CDR1 as MDHEN and CDR2 as SYDVKM. The CDR3 runs to 12 residues. Here the CDR3 DNA reads TGTGCCAACCCCACGGGGGCCGGGGAGCTGTTTTTT. It codes for CANPTGAGELFF.

The sample holds many counts of this clonotype. CDR3 loop: CASSPTGGRDEKLFF. In nucleotides, the CDR3 is TGTGCCAGCAGCCCAACAGGGGGCAGAGATGAAAAACTGTTTTTT. The chain employs TRBV7-9 and TRBJ1-4, with TRBD1 identical over 9 bases. The V segment lost 5 bases and the J segment 6 bases; nucleotides outside the gene matches: 7. Germline CDR1 and CDR2: SEHNR and FQNEAQ (reference sequence). The CDR3 runs to 15 residues.

This clonotype has a count of ten or more. This CDR3 is CASSRGGTSTDTQYF. The CDR3 DNA follows: TGTGCCAGCAGCCGTGGGGGGACTAGCACAGATACGCAGTATTTT. The chain couples TRBV7-2 to TRBJ2-3; weak D call: TRBD2 (6 bases). The CDR3 covers 15 residues. Germline CDR1 reads SGHTA; CDR2 reads FQGNSA. V was pared by 5 bases and J by 0 bases, with 12 bases between.

This clonotype came up many times. The CDR3 is CATSARGSYNEQFF. The DNA of the CDR3 is TGTGCCACCAGTGCACGCGGGTCCTACAATGAGCAGTTCTTC. This chain uses TRBV24-1 with TRBJ2-1; D possibly corresponds to TRBD2 (5 bases). The CDR3 runs 14 residues. Germline CDR1 and CDR2: KGHDR and SFDVKD. V shed 5 bases and J shed 1 base, with 8 bases lying between them.

This clonotype was picked up many times. The chain uses TRBV14 and TRBJ1-4, with D unclear. V was trimmed by 3 bases and J by 6 bases, leaving 17 bases between them. Germline values: CDR1 SGHDN, CDR2 FVKESK. This CDR3 has 16 residues. CDR3 bases: TGTGCCAGCAGCCAGAGGTCGGACCCCTTAGATGAAAAACTGTTTTTT. Translation gives CASSQRSDPLDEKLFF. Complete variable domain (other parts from reference TRBV14 and TRBJ1-4): EAGVTQFPSHSVIEKGQTVTLRCDPISGHDNLYWYRRVMGKEIKFLLHFVKESKQDESGMPNNRFLAERTGGTYSTLKVQPAELEDSGVYFCASSQRSDPLDEKLFFGSGTQLSVL.

This clonotype was detected many times. The chain uses TRBV19 and TRBJ2-7, with D perhaps given as TRBD1 or TRBD2 (5 bases each). Trimming left V 3 bases short and J 4 bases short, with 10 bases between. The CDR3 sequence is 13 residues long. Germline V CDR1 and CDR2: LNHDA, SQIVND (reference sequence). CDR3 coding DNA: TGTGCCAGTAGTATCTTGGGGGTGTACGAGCAGTACTTC. Protein sequence: CASSILGVYEQYF.

This clonotype was counted at least ten times. The rearrangement joins TRBV25-1 to TRBJ2-3; D gene ambiguous. Germline CDR1 and CDR2: MGHDK and SYGVNS. The CDR3 has 13 amino acids. Between the trimmed V and J ends, which lost 7 bases and 4 bases, there was a span of 12 bases. The CDR3 DNA is TGTGCCAGCACCCCTTGGATGGCAGATACGCAGTATTTT. Its translation is CASTPWMADTQYF.

CDR3 DNA: TGTGCCAGCAGTGCCGAGCGGGGGGGCGCCGGGGAGCTGTTTTTT. It is translated as CASSAERGGAGELFF. V is TRBV12-3 or TRBV12-4 and J is TRBJ2-2, with 10 bases aligning to TRBD2. The CDR3 spans 15 residues. Trimming removed 5 bases from V and 6 bases from J; junction bases left unmatched: 6.

This clonotype was seen repeatedly, ten times or more. This chain uses TRBV7-6 with TRBJ1-5; D unclear. CDR3 length: 13 residues. Trimming shortened V by 0 bases and J by 5 bases, and 5 bases separated the two germline ends. The V gene's germline CDR1 is SGHVS and CDR2 FNYEAQ. CDR3 in amino acids: CASSLADYQPQHF. The CDR3 DNA reads TGTGCCAGCAGCTTAGCGGATTATCAGCCCCAGCATTTT.

This clonotype was counted ten times or more. This chain joins TRBV5-6 and TRBJ2-5; possibly TRBD1 or TRBD2 for D (5 bases each). Germline loops: CDR1 SGHDT, CDR2 YYEEEE. Between the trimmed V and J ends, which lost 3 bases and 5 bases, there was a span of 26 bases. This CDR3 contains 18 residues. In nucleotides, the CDR3 is TGTGCCAGCAGCTCGGCTTGGTACAGGCCCACCGAGGGGGAGACCCAGTACTTC. Protein product: CASSSAWYRPTEGETQYF.

This clonotype has a count of ten or more. In DNA form, the CDR3 reads TGCAGTGCTAGGGGGACAGTTCGAAACACCATATATTTT. Translation: CSARGTVRNTIYF. This chain links TRBV20-1 with TRBJ1-3; TRBD1 agrees at 7 bases. V lost 3 bases and J lost 5; bases outside the gene matches: 4. The CDR3 has 13 residues. Germline values: CDR1 DFQATT, CDR2 SNEGSKA (reference sequence).